This record covers a single TCR beta chain. No antigen is known for it. Only in-frame clones appear in the TCRdb table, and some are missing; sequencing was by immunoSEQ multiplex PCR. The data contain more than 75,000 clones, around 77% of them singletons. This sample stems from a study of cytotoxic CD8 clonotypes in ibrutinib-treated CLL. Study-level information: Following treatment for a median 12 months, range 6 to 36, response samples were then taken.

Trimming took 2 bases from V and 5 from J, leaving 6 bases between them. The CDR3 runs 12 residues. Germline V CDR1 and CDR2: SEHNR, FQNEAQ (reference sequence). General study points: Clonality rose at ibrutinib response and fell back toward baseline at progression.

Material: PBMCs, obtained after 24 months of ibrutinib treatment. The chain uses TRBV7-9 and TRBJ1-1, with D uncertain. This TCR derives from a human donor with chronic lymphocytic leukemia. The CDR3 loop is CASSLPGTEAFF. CDR3 DNA sequence: TGTGCCAGCAGCTTACCCGGAACTGAAGCTTTCTTT.